This T cell receptor (beta chain) was sequenced during a study of OX40 agonist ivuxolimab in advanced cancers. There are 17 residues in the CDR3. The germline V gene has CDR1 MGHRA and CDR2 YSYEKL. Trimming cost V 1 base and J 0 bases; bases outside gene matches: 2. The method was immunoSEQ multiplex PCR; TCRdb's version includes in-frame clones alone and lacks a portion of them. This sample has 70,000 to 75,000 clones, with about four fifths found just once. The clonotype comes from an adult with an advanced solid tumor such as melanoma, head and neck, liver or kidney cancer. This material consisted of CD4+ or CD8+ T cells sorted from blood, taken in a trial of the OX40 agonist ivuxolimab. The V and J genes are TRBV4-1 and TRBJ2-1; 11 nucleotides align to TRBD2. The CDR3 region is CASSQGLAGRSYNEQFF. The CDR3 DNA follows: TGCGCCAGCAGCCAAGGACTAGCGGGGCGCTCCTACAATGAGCAGTTCTTC.